One sample yielded the 14 T cell receptor beta chains listed below, sequenced in a study of T cell responses to AZD1222 COVID-19 vaccine. Clones were sequenced by immunoSEQ multiplex PCR, and TCRdb holds only the in-frame ones, with some missing. The sample holds under 150,000 clones; 91% are singletons and the top ten take less than 2%. The sequences come from peripheral blood, collected 28 days after the second AZD1222 dose. These receptors were taken from an adult who received the AZD1222 COVID-19 vaccine.

V is TRBV7-8 and J is TRBJ2-7; TRBD2 is a possible D gene (6 bases). Deletions cut 10 bases from V and 2 bases from J, with 12 bases between. The CDR3 spans 12 residues. CDR1 is SGHVS, CDR2 FQNEAQ, per germline. CDR3 amino acids: CATWDSAYEQYV. The CDR3 DNA is TGTGCCACCTGGGACTCTGCCTACGAGCAGTACGTC.

The CDR3 reads CASSLDYRGRAEAFF. CDR3 DNA sequence: TGCGCCAGCAGCTTGGATTACAGGGGGCGGGCTGAAGCTTTCTTT. The rearrangement uses TRBV5-1 and TRBJ1-1; 9 bases are shared with TRBD1. V trimming: 0 bases; J trimming: 6 bases; junction bases outside the gene matches: 6. This CDR3 spans 15 amino acids. The germline CDR1 and CDR2 sequences are SGHRS and YFSETQ. The whole variable domain, remainder taken from reference TRBV5-1 and TRBJ1-1, is KAGVTQTPRYLIKTRGQQVTLSCSPISGHRSVSWYQQTPGQGLQFLFEYFSETQRNKGNFPGRFSGRQFSNSRSEMNVSTLELGDSALYLCASSLDYRGRAEAFFGQGTRLTVV.

The V and J genes are TRBV2 and TRBJ1-5, with a possible D match to TRBD1 (6 bases). Germline values: CDR1 SNHLY, CDR2 FYNNEI. The CDR3 sequence is 14 residues long. V gave up 6 bases and J gave up 2 bases, with 11 bases separating them. CDR3 amino acids: CASSKTGGNQPQHF. CDR3 bases: TGTGCCAGCAGCAAGACAGGAGGCAATCAGCCCCAGCATTTT. Variable domain in full (rest from reference TRBV2 and TRBJ1-5): EPEVTQTPSHQVTQMGQEVILRCVPISNHLYFYWYRQILGQKVEFLVSFYNNEISEKSEIFDDQFSVERPDGSNFTLKIRSTKLEDSAMYFCASSKTGGNQPQHFGDGTRLSIL.

This clone was recorded once. The rearrangement uses TRBV9 and TRBJ2-2; weak D call: TRBD2 (5 bases). V lost 2 bases, J lost 5 bases, and 13 bases lay in between. The CDR3 extends over 15 amino acids. Germline V gives CDR1 SGDLS, CDR2 YYNGEE. Here the CDR3 DNA reads TGTGCCAGCAGCGTCACTCCCCCGGGGACCGGGGAGCTGTTTTTT. Amino acid sequence: CASSVTPPGTGELFF. Supplemented by reference TRBV9 and TRBJ2-2, the full variable domain reads DSGVTQTPKHLITATGQRVTLRCSPRSGDLSVYWYQQSLDQGLQFLIQYYNGEERAKGNILERFSAQQFPDLHSELNLSSLELGDSALYFCASSVTPPGTGELFFGEGSRLTVL.

The CDR3 spells CASSLAAFTGELFF. CDR3 nucleotide sequence: TGCGCCAGCAGCTTGGCGGCGTTCACCGGGGAGCTGTTTTTT. This chain uses TRBV5-1 with TRBJ2-2; D call uncertain. The CDR3 loop spans 14 amino acids. The ends were cut back, 0 bases at V and 4 bases at J, with 7 bases in the middle. Germline-derived CDR1 and CDR2 are SGHRS and YFSETQ. Based on the CDR3 plus reference TRBV5-1 and TRBJ2-2, the full variable domain is KAGVTQTPRYLIKTRGQQVTLSCSPISGHRSVSWYQQTPGQGLQFLFEYFSETQRNKGNFPGRFSGRQFSNSRSEMNVSTLELGDSALYLCASSLAAFTGELFFGEGSRLTVL.

The chain links TRBV15 to TRBJ1-5, with D hard to call. Trimming left V 1 base short and J 14 bases short, with 18 bases between. The CDR3 runs 14 residues. CDR1 and CDR2 from the germline V gene are LNHNV and YYDKDF (reference sequence). The CDR3 loop reads CATSRGEAGSRKHF. The CDR3 DNA is TGTGCCACCAGCAGAGGTGAGGCGGGCTCCCGAAAGCATTTT.

V gene TRBV4-1 combines with J gene TRBJ1-1, with 8 positions matching TRBD1. Germline loops: CDR1 MGHRA, CDR2 YSYEKL. The CDR3 sequence is 15 residues long. The V gene end was trimmed by 1 base and the J gene end by 5 bases; junction bases not matched to a gene: 6. The CDR3 coding sequence is TGCGCCAGCAGCCAAGCGAGGACAGGGAGAACTGAAGCTTTCTTT. Protein sequence: CASSQARTGRTEAFF.

CDR3 sequence (DNA): TGTGCCATCAGTGATTCCGGGACAGGGGAGTATGCGGGGGGCTACACCTTC. It codes for CAISDSGTGEYAGGYTF. The rearrangement uses TRBV10-3 and TRBJ1-2; 10 bases line up with TRBD1. Germline V gives CDR1 ENHRY, CDR2 SYGVKD. This CDR3 contains 17 residues. V dropped 3 bases and J dropped 8; count of bases not matched to a gene: 15.

The chain employs TRBV19 and TRBJ1-3, with 10 bases matching TRBD1. Unmatched junction bases numbered 3, after V lost 6 bases and J lost 4 bases. This CDR3 region has 14 residues. Germline CDR1 LNHDA, CDR2 SQIVND (reference sequence). CDR3 DNA: TGTGCCAGTAGCCAGACAGGGGGCGGAAACACCATATATTTT. It encodes CASSQTGGGNTIYF.

V usage is TRBV18 and J usage is TRBJ1-1; 10 bases fit TRBD1. The CDR3 sequence is 15 residues long. Trimming removed 7 bases from V and 5 bases from J; junction bases left unmatched: 10. Germline lookup yields CDR1 KGHSH and CDR2 LQKENI. CDR3 region: CASFPTGGARTEAFF. DNA for the CDR3: TGTGCCAGCTTCCCGACAGGGGGCGCGAGGACTGAAGCTTTCTTT. The complete variable domain, with remaining parts taken from reference TRBV18 and TRBJ1-1, reads NAGVMQNPRHLVRRRGQEARLRCSPMKGHSHVYWYRQLPEEGLKFMVYLQKENIIDESGMPKERFSAEFPKEGPSILRIQQVVRGDSAAYFCASFPTGGARTEAFFGQGTRLTVV.

In DNA, the CDR3 is TGTGCCAGCTCACCACTGACAGGACTCAGGACCGGGGAGCTGTTTTTT. Its translation: CASSPLTGLRTGELFF. The gene calls are TRBV18 and TRBJ2-2; maybe TRBD1 (6 bases). V was clipped by 1 base and J by 5 bases, with 14 bases between them. The CDR3 loop spans 16 amino acids. Germline V lookup: CDR1 KGHSH, CDR2 LQKENI.

V is TRBV23-1 and J is TRBJ2-1; D possibly uses TRBD1 or TRBD2 (5 bases each). TRBV23-1 is an open reading frame, and its role is uncertain. V lost 0 bases to trimming and J lost 13 bases, with 16 bases between them. The CDR3 covers 14 residues. In DNA, the CDR3 is TGCGCCAGCAGTCAATCGATCCAGGGAGCTTTCCAGTTCTTC. This encodes CASSQSIQGAFQFF.

The gene calls are TRBV12-3 or TRBV12-4 and TRBJ2-7, with D uncertain. This CDR3 region has 12 residues. V lost 5 bases, J lost 7 bases, and 12 bases lay in between. The CDR3 loop is CASSLSMWEQYV. The CDR3 coding sequence is TGTGCCAGCAGTCTAAGTATGTGGGAGCAGTACGTC.

The chain joins TRBV28 to TRBJ1-6; possible D gene TRBD1, 5 bases. Trimming removed 6 bases at V and 0 bases at J, with 9 bases between. The CDR3 covers 15 residues. Germline-derived CDR1 and CDR2 are MDHEN and SYDVKM. The CDR3 sequence: CASRDDSSYNSPLHF. For the CDR3, the DNA is TGTGCCAGCAGGGATGACAGCTCCTATAATTCACCCCTCCACTTT.